This passage covers 19 T cell receptor beta chains from one sample sequenced in a study. One entry per CDR3 protein results from TCRdb running MiXCR on the RT-PCR reads. The table has almost 700,000 distinct CDR3 sequences, over 12% seen once. The sample was memory CD4+ T cells from blood. These receptors all stem from a female donor in good health, serving as a healthy control.

This clonotype occurred many times. This chain links TRBV7-3 with TRBJ2-7; 7 bases fit TRBD1. The ends lost 1 base at V and 6 bases at J; junction bases unmatched: 6. The CDR3 is 14 amino acids. CDR1 and CDR2 from the germline V gene are SGHTA and FQGTGA. The CDR3 here is CASSLRGGGSEQYF. The CDR3 region has the DNA TGTGCCAGCAGCTTAAGAGGGGGCGGCTCCGAGCAGTACTTC. Variable domain in full (rest from reference TRBV7-3 and TRBJ2-7): GAGVSQTPSNKVTEKGKYVELRCDPISGHTALYWYRQSLGQGPEFLIYFQGTGAADDSGLPNDRFFAVRPEGSVSTLKIQRTERGDSAVYLCASSLRGGGSEQYFGPGTRLTVT.

The chain couples TRBV6-2 or TRBV6-3 to TRBJ2-7; D is possibly TRBD2 (6 bases). The CDR3 covers 19 residues. The germline gives CDR1 MNHEY, CDR2 SVGEGT. V was clipped by 6 bases and J by 4 bases, with 31 bases between them. The DNA for the CDR3 is TGTGCCAGCAGGAGCCACAGCCCCCTAGGGTTTAGCGGATCTTACGAGCAGTACTTC. Its translation is CASRSHSPLGFSGSYEQYF.

This clonotype was seen more than once but under ten times. The rearrangement uses TRBV9 and TRBJ2-1; 7 nucleotides line up with TRBD2. V lost 0 bases, J lost 1 base, and 1 base stayed unmatched. CDR3 length: 15 residues. Germline CDR1 is SGDLS and CDR2 is YYNGEE. The CDR3 is CASSVDSGSYNEQFF. CDR3 DNA sequence: TGTGCCAGCAGCGTAGATAGCGGGTCCTACAATGAGCAGTTCTTC.

This clonotype was recorded many times. The chain combines TRBV12-3 or TRBV12-4 with TRBJ1-2; perhaps TRBD1 as D (6 bases). V gave up 1 base and J gave up 7 bases, with 13 bases separating them. This CDR3 region has 14 residues. CDR3 loop: CASSLGRQEVGYTF. DNA for the CDR3: TGTGCCAGCAGTTTAGGTCGACAGGAGGTTGGCTACACCTTC.

Ten or more counts support this clonotype. The rearrangement links TRBV20-1 to TRBJ2-5; D uncertain. CDR1 is DFQATT and CDR2 is SNEGSKA in the germline V gene (reference sequence). Between the trimmed V and J ends, which lost 3 bases and 1 base, there was a span of 12 bases. The CDR3 is 14 residues long. The CDR3 DNA is TGCAGTGCTAGGGGCCAGTCGTTCCAAGAGACCCAGTACTTC. The encoded protein is CSARGQSFQETQYF.

The chain recombines TRBV9 with TRBJ1-1; no firm D call. The ends were cut back, 4 bases at V and 6 bases at J, with 22 bases in the middle. The germline gives CDR1 SGDLS, CDR2 YYNGEE. This CDR3 has 16 residues. CDR3 sequence reads: CASSPGVDISRAEAFF. CDR3 DNA: TGTGCCAGCAGCCCCGGGGTAGACATTTCCCGAGCTGAAGCTTTCTTT.

This clonotype was detected ten times or more. The V call is TRBV27, the J call TRBJ2-1; D unclear. V was shortened by 2 bases and J by 0 bases, with 14 bases between the two germline ends. CDR3 size: 17 residues. Per germline, CDR1 MNHEY and CDR2 SMNVEV (reference sequence). The CDR3 spells CASSLIASYFSYNEQFF. CDR3 nucleotide sequence: TGTGCCAGCAGTTTAATCGCTAGTTACTTCTCCTACAATGAGCAGTTCTTC.

This clonotype was recorded many times. The rearrangement joins TRBV20-1 to TRBJ2-2; D remains ambiguous. V lost 3 bases and J 4 bases, leaving 6 bases between the germline ends. CDR3 length: 12 amino acids. Germline CDR1 is DFQATT and CDR2 is SNEGSKA (reference sequence). CDR3 nucleotides: TGCAGTGCTAGGACCGGCACCGGGGAGCTGTTTTTT. Translating gives CSARTGTGELFF.

The chain couples TRBV4-1 to TRBJ1-5, with D unresolved. Germline CDR1 and CDR2: MGHRA and YSYEKL. The CDR3 is 15 amino acids. With 1 base removed from V and 4 bases from J, the gap between germline ends came to 11 bases. CDR3 bases: TGCGCCAGCAGCCAAGGCCCCGGAGCAAATCAGCCCCAGCATTTT. Translated, it gives CASSQGPGANQPQHF.

The V gene is TRBV7-2, the J gene TRBJ1-1, with no clear D. The V end lost 3 bases, the J end lost 2 bases, and 10 bases lay between the germline ends. Germline V gene sequence: CDR1 SGHTA, CDR2 FQGNSA. The CDR3 has 14 residues. This CDR3 reads CASSLTVSNTEAFF. CDR3 coding DNA: TGTGCCAGCAGCTTGACTGTTTCAAACACTGAAGCTTTCTTT.

At least ten counts were recorded for this clonotype. The chain links TRBV20-1 to TRBJ2-3, with TRBD2 as a possible D gene (6 bases). CDR3 size: 14 residues. V lost 5 bases, J lost 5 bases, and 17 bases lay in between. In germline, CDR1 is DFQATT, CDR2 SNEGSKA (reference sequence). This CDR3 is CSARRALVIDTQYF. The DNA for the CDR3 is TGCAGTGCTCGGAGGGCCCTTGTAATAGATACGCAGTATTTT.

This clonotype occurred a few times. The chain couples TRBV20-1 to TRBJ2-3, with D possibly TRBD2 on 6 matching bases. The germline V gene encodes CDR1 DFQATT and CDR2 SNEGSKA (reference sequence). The CDR3 runs 17 residues. V was clipped by 3 bases and J by 0 bases, with 19 bases between them. The CDR3 DNA reads TGCAGTGCTAGCCCCCCTAGTGGGACTCCGAGCACAGATACGCAGTATTTT. Translating gives CSASPPSGTPSTDTQYF.

This clonotype was observed at least ten times. The chain recombines TRBV29-1 with TRBJ2-2, with a tentative D call TRBD1 (5 bases). CDR3 length equals 13 residues. Germline V gene lookup returns CDR1 SQVTM and CDR2 ANQGSEA. V lost 6 bases and J 0 bases, leaving 8 bases between the germline ends. The CDR3 DNA is TGCAGCGTCGACAGAGCGAACACCGGGGAGCTGTTTTTT. Its translation: CSVDRANTGELFF.

This chain's CDR3 is CASSSYAETGELFF. The CDR3 DNA follows: TGCGCCAGCAGCTCCTATGCGGAGACCGGGGAGCTGTTTTTT. This chain joins TRBV5-1 and TRBJ2-2; D gene uncertain. The CDR3 sequence is 14 residues long. Germline V gives CDR1 SGHRS, CDR2 YFSETQ. The V end was cut by 3 bases, the J end by 5 bases, with 11 bases between.

This clonotype was recorded a few times. J is TRBJ2-5 and V is TRBV11-2; D may be TRBD1 or TRBD2 (5 bases each). Germline V gene lookup returns CDR1 SGHAT and CDR2 FQNNGV. The CDR3 is made up of 15 amino acids. V gave up 2 bases and J gave up 5 bases, with 15 bases separating them. CDR3: CASSLRQGRGETQYF. The CDR3, as DNA: TGTGCCAGCAGCTTAAGGCAGGGTAGAGGGGAGACCCAGTACTTC.

The chain couples TRBV5-1 to TRBJ2-7, with TRBD1 matching 7 bases. Germline lookup yields CDR1 SGHRS and CDR2 YFSETQ. CDR3 length: 15 residues. J was trimmed by 3 bases and V by 4 bases; bases with no gene match: 10. CDR3 amino acids: CASSPPTGQSYEQYF. Written as DNA, the CDR3 is TGCGCCAGCAGCCCCCCCACGGGACAGAGCTACGAGCAGTACTTC.

There are many counts of this clonotype. This rearrangement joins TRBV7-2 to TRBJ2-3, with D maybe TRBD2 (6 bases). Germline values: CDR1 SGHTA, CDR2 FQGNSA. The V and J ends lost 3 bases and 6 bases respectively, with 10 bases between them. CDR3 length: 13 amino acids. As DNA, the CDR3 is TGTGCCAGCAGCTTGGCCCGGGAGGATACGCAGTATTTT. Protein sequence: CASSLAREDTQYF.

Many counts were recorded for this clonotype. This rearrangement joins TRBV7-8 to TRBJ2-2; 12 positions match TRBD2. Germline CDR1 and CDR2: SGHVS and FQNEAQ. The CDR3 is 18 amino acids. V lost 0 bases and J lost 4; bases outside the gene matches: 6. CDR3 DNA sequence: TGTGCCAGCAGCTTAGCGCAGTGGACTAGCGGGGCCACCGGGGAGCTGTTTTTT. Amino acids: CASSLAQWTSGATGELFF. Full variable domain (rest looked up from reference TRBV7-8 and TRBJ2-2): GAGVSQSPRYKVAKRGQDVALRCDPISGHVSLFWYQQALGQGPEFLTYFQNEAQLDKSGLPSDRFFAERPEGSVSTLKIQRTQQEDSAVYLCASSLAQWTSGATGELFFGEGSRLTVL.

The rearrangement joins TRBV5-8 to TRBJ1-6; 9 bases are shared with TRBD1. V dropped 0 bases and J dropped 9; count of bases not matched to a gene: 1. Looked up from germline, CDR1 is SGHTS and CDR2 is YDEGEE. This CDR3 comprises 14 residues. The CDR3: CASSLGTGASPLHF. The CDR3 bases are TGTGCCAGCAGCTTGGGGACAGGGGCTTCACCCCTCCACTTT.